Sequencing of this T cell receptor (beta chain) was carried out in a study of regulatory T cells in long-lasting Graves disease. Relying on iRepertoire HTBI primers and Arm-PCR of CDR3 regions, the team built TCR beta libraries. Methods used by the authors: The identification of approximately 62 TRBV and 11 to 15 TRBJ segments was made across samples. MiXCR, run by TCRdb on the multiplex PCR reads, gives a single entry per CDR3 protein. The V and J calls reflect TCRdb's pipeline rather than the authors' work. The sample holds around 460,000 distinct CDR3 sequences, 20% to 25% seen once. This clonotype has a count of ten or more. Its antigen is as yet unknown. Documented time point: persistent/refractory GD, antithyroid drugs over 5 years with positive TRAb. The TCR library was prepared using RNA isolated from PBMCs. Patients of an endocrinology department in Xi'an, China, were included. Study outcomes and limitations: Persistent disease preferred TRBV28, TRBJ1-2 and TRBJ2-5; new disease, TRBV20-1 and TRBJ2-1.

CDR1 and CDR2 (germline): MDHEN, SYDVKM. There are 13 residues in the CDR3. Deletions cut 11 bases from V and 4 bases from J, with 17 bases between. This specimen was peripheral blood mononuclear cells (PBMCs), taken when the disease was refractory, from a patient treated with antithyroid drugs. The TCR sequence derives from a female donor with Graves disease. The chain has TRBV28 and TRBJ1-1; TRBD1 is a possible D gene (5 bases). The CDR3 coding sequence is TGTGCCGCCTTGCGGGGGTCTCCCACTGAAGCTTTCTTT. Amino acid sequence: CAALRGSPTEAFF.